This T cell receptor (beta chain) was sequenced during a study of T cells in Graves' hyperthyroidism and ophthalmopathy. Study background: Initial diagnosis, before any treatment, was when peripheral blood was collected. General study findings and limits: Ophthalmopathy got predicted by the model a median 6.5 months before its onset.

In regard to this clonotype: Its antigen is undetermined.

CDR1 is DFQATT, CDR2 SNEGSKA, per germline (reference sequence). The CDR3 covers 14 residues. The V segment lost 6 bases and the J segment 0 bases; nucleotides outside the gene matches: 4. Amplified regions were TCR beta CDR3 sequences from RNA transcripts. Using the HTBI primer set, a first-round RT-PCR was run on the TCR CDR3. TCRdb called the multiplex PCR reads again in MiXCR, with one record for every CDR3 protein. The sample has nearly 600,000 distinct CDR3 sequences, approximately 15% seen once. Hyperthyroidism, newly diagnosed and lasting under 2 months, affected patients aged 18 to 65. Investigators excluded patients with uncontrolled infection, other autoimmune disease, pregnancy or lactation.

This sequence originates from a woman younger than 45 with Graves' hyperthyroidism that later progressed to Graves' ophthalmopathy. The chain links TRBV20-1 to TRBJ2-1, with 8 nucleotides matching TRBD2. Specimen: blood. CDR3 nucleotides: TGCAGTGCCCAGAGCGGGGGCTCCTACAATGAGCAGTTCTTC. Amino acids: CSAQSGGSYNEQFF.